This entry concerns a single T cell receptor beta chain. The data stem from a study of tumor and adjacent non-tumor tissue in lung cancer. The CDR3 is 15 amino acids. CDR1 and CDR2 (germline): MNHEY, SVGAGI. V lost 6 bases to trimming and J lost 6 bases, with 17 bases between them. No cell sorting was done before RNA was extracted from the tissue. A modified ARM-PCR protocol with three rounds of nested PCR amplified TCRbeta. MiXCR, run by TCRdb on the multiplex PCR reads, gives a single entry per CDR3 protein. This sample carries about 200,000 distinct CDR3 sequences, 71% of them seen once, and the ten largest clones take 20% to 25%.

Sequencing was performed on lung tumor tissue. The clonotype originates from a man aged 55 to 70 with non-small cell lung cancer. This chain uses TRBV6-5 with TRBJ1-4, with D possibly TRBD1 on 6 matching bases. The CDR3 spells CASSPQGTPDEKLFF. The CDR3 DNA sequence: TGTGCCAGCAGCCCGCAGGGGACGCCGGATGAAAAACTGTTTTTT.